These 19 T cell receptor beta chains share one sample of origin, sequenced in a study of cytomegalovirus exposure and HLA in healthy donors. The study ran its PCR with 60 Vbeta and 13 Jbeta primers. TCRdb's table, derived via immunoSEQ multiplex PCR, lists solely in-frame clones and lacks some. The table lists about 170,000 clones, about 79% of them singletons, with about 2.3% in the top ten. The specimen sequenced was PBMCs. The source of these receptors is a woman in her 50s in good health and CMV-seronegative.

The chain recombines TRBV28 with TRBJ2-1, with TRBD2 identical over 9 bases. The CDR3 contains 15 residues. Germline CDR1 is MDHEN and CDR2 is SYDVKM. The V and J ends lost 1 base and 7 bases, in that order; junction bases with no gene match: 5. The CDR3 DNA reads as TGTGCCAGCAGTTTATTGGGCGGGGGGGAAAATGAGCAGTTCTTC. It codes for CASSLLGGGENEQFF.

The genes are TRBV7-2 and TRBJ2-1; 7 positions match TRBD1. CDR1 is SGHTA, CDR2 FQGNSA, per germline. This CDR3 region has 17 residues. V lost 5 bases to trimming and J lost 0 bases; unmatched junction nucleotides: 10. Here the CDR3 DNA reads TGTGCCAGCAGCCCTCGGGCAGGGGGTGGCTCCTACAATGAGCAGTTCTTC. Its translation: CASSPRAGGGSYNEQFF.

The chain uses TRBV5-1 and TRBJ2-1, with TRBD2 matching over 10 bases. Trimming cost V 1 base and J 6 bases; bases outside gene matches: 4. There are 15 residues in the CDR3. The germline gives CDR1 SGHRS, CDR2 YFSETQ. The CDR3 nucleotides read TGCGCCAGCAGCTTGTCGTCTAGCGGGGGCAATGAGCAGTTCTTC. It encodes CASSLSSSGGNEQFF.

V usage is TRBV6-6 and J usage is TRBJ1-2; D is unclear. Per the germline V gene, CDR1 is MNHNY and CDR2 is SVGAGI (reference sequence). The V end was cut by 2 bases, the J end by 0 bases, with 7 bases between. The CDR3 contains 14 residues. The CDR3 region has the DNA TGTGCCAGCAGTTACGACACCGCTAACTATGGCTACACCTTC. Protein product: CASSYDTANYGYTF.

The chain combines TRBV11-2 with TRBJ2-7; 9 bases are a match to TRBD1. The junction had 11 bases not matched to a gene; V was cut back by 5 bases and J by 6 bases. Germline V lookup: CDR1 SGHAT, CDR2 FQNNGV. The length of the CDR3 is 15 residues. CDR3 sequence: CASSRAQGQGGEQYF. The CDR3 coding sequence is TGTGCCAGCAGCCGGGCACAGGGACAGGGCGGCGAGCAGTACTTC.

This chain joins TRBV28 and TRBJ1-5; D is ambiguous. Trimming shortened V by 7 bases and J by 4 bases, and 23 bases separated the two germline ends. Per germline, CDR1 MDHEN and CDR2 SYDVKM. The CDR3 loop spans 17 amino acids. This chain's CDR3 is CASIIGHAGASNQPQHF. CDR3 coding DNA: TGTGCCAGCATAATCGGCCATGCGGGAGCTTCTAATCAGCCCCAGCATTTT.

The chain recombines TRBV15 with TRBJ2-3; 11 bases map to TRBD2. CDR1 LNHNV and CDR2 YYDKDF come from the germline V gene (reference sequence). The V gene end was trimmed by 1 base and the J gene end by 0 bases; junction bases not matched to a gene: 0. The CDR3 sequence is 16 residues long. In DNA, the CDR3 is TGTGCCACCAGCAGAGGGACTAGCGGGAGCACAGATACGCAGTATTTT. It yields the protein CATSRGTSGSTDTQYF. The variable domain in full, with the rest retrieved from reference TRBV15 and TRBJ2-3, is DAMVIQNPRYQVTQFGKPVTLSCSQTLNHNVMYWYQQKSSQAPKLLFHYYDKDFNNEADTPDNFQSRRPNTSFCFLDIRSPGLGDTAMYLCATSRGTSGSTDTQYFGPGTRLTVL.

This clone was observed a few times. The chain couples TRBV9 to TRBJ2-3; D ambiguous. V was clipped by 3 bases and J by 2 bases, with 4 bases between them. The CDR3 length is 12 residues. The germline gives CDR1 SGDLS, CDR2 YYNGEE. The chain's CDR3 is CASSAYTDTQYF. The DNA for the CDR3 is TGTGCCAGCAGCGCCTACACAGATACGCAGTATTTT.

This clone was counted a single time. The rearrangement joins TRBV19 to TRBJ2-3, with 9 bases identical to TRBD1. The CDR3 loop spans 16 amino acids. Germline-derived CDR1 and CDR2 are LNHDA and SQIVND (reference sequence). V trimming: 6 bases; J trimming: 0 bases; junction bases outside the gene matches: 7. CDR3 sequence: CASRPNRGRSTDTQYF. CDR3 sequence (DNA): TGTGCCAGTAGACCTAACAGGGGGCGAAGCACAGATACGCAGTATTTT. Using reference TRBV19 and TRBJ2-3 for the parts outside the CDR3, the full variable domain is DGGITQSPKYLFRKEGQNVTLSCEQNLNHDAMYWYRQDPGQGLRLIYYSQIVNDFQKGDIAEGYSVSREKKESFPLTVTSAQKNPTAFYLCASRPNRGRSTDTQYFGPGTRLTVL.

The V call is TRBV7-2, the J call TRBJ2-1, with 7 bases lining up with TRBD2. Germline lookup yields CDR1 SGHTA and CDR2 FQGNSA. With V trimmed by 4 bases and J by 0 bases, 9 bases remained unmatched. The CDR3 has 17 amino acids. CDR3 protein: CASSSEASGSSYNEQFF. CDR3 bases: TGTGCCAGCAGCTCAGAGGCTAGCGGTTCCTCCTACAATGAGCAGTTCTTC.

The gene calls are TRBV6-5 and TRBJ2-7; 7 nucleotides match TRBD2. CDR1 MNHEY and CDR2 SVGAGI come from the germline V gene. The junction had 5 bases not matched to a gene; V was cut back by 5 bases and J by 4 bases. This CDR3 contains 13 residues. The CDR3 loop reads CASSSGIIYEQYF. CDR3 bases: TGTGCCAGCAGTAGCGGGATAATTTACGAGCAGTACTTC.

This chain links TRBV5-8 with TRBJ1-5, with 10 bases aligning to TRBD1. Germline V gene sequence: CDR1 SGHTS, CDR2 YDEGEE. V lost 4 bases, J lost 2 bases, and 9 bases stayed unmatched. The CDR3 has 17 amino acids. In DNA, the CDR3 is TGTGCCAGCAGCCCCCGGGACAGGGGTTTCGGCAATCAGCCCCAGCATTTT. Amino acid sequence: CASSPRDRGFGNQPQHF. The whole variable domain, remainder taken from reference TRBV5-8 and TRBJ1-5, is EAGVTQSPTHLIKTRGQQATLRCSPISGHTSVYWYQQALGLGLQFLLWYDEGEERNRGNFPPRFSGRQFPNYSSELNVNALELEDSALYLCASSPRDRGFGNQPQHFGDGTRLSIL.

The chain recombines TRBV28 with TRBJ1-4; D remains unclear. Germline values: CDR1 MDHEN, CDR2 SYDVKM. This CDR3 comprises 15 residues. V was pared by 5 bases and J by 8 bases, with 18 bases between. The CDR3 spells CASSPRLVLGEKLFF. The CDR3 nucleotides are TGTGCCAGCAGTCCCCGACTGGTGCTTGGGGAAAAACTGTTTTTT.

Only a few counts were recorded for this clone. The V gene is TRBV30, the J gene TRBJ2-1; TRBD2 matches 7 bases. Germline V CDR1 and CDR2: GTSNPN, SVGIG (reference sequence). J lost 3 bases, V lost 8 bases, and 4 bases had no gene match. The CDR3 runs to 12 residues. The CDR3 sequence: CAGGRDYNEQFF. DNA of the CDR3: TGTGCCGGAGGGAGGGACTACAATGAGCAGTTCTTC.

This clone was counted once. The chain combines TRBV27 with TRBJ1-5; D gene unclear. The CDR3 spans 13 residues. The germline V and J ends were trimmed by 2 bases and 9 bases, with 11 bases remaining between them. Germline V gene sequence: CDR1 MNHEY, CDR2 SMNVEV (reference sequence). The CDR3 loop is CASSLTDSGPQHF. The CDR3 DNA reads as TGTGCCAGCAGTTTAACCGATAGTGGGCCCCAGCATTTT.

This chain joins TRBV4-2 and TRBJ2-7; 8 bases map to TRBD2. Germline V gene sequence: CDR1 LGHNA, CDR2 YNFKEQ. With V trimmed by 0 bases and J by 7 bases, 8 bases remained unmatched. This CDR3 has 15 amino acids. The CDR3 loop is CASSQEAAGVGEQYF. Written as DNA, the CDR3 is TGTGCCAGCAGCCAAGAGGCAGCGGGAGTGGGGGAGCAGTACTTC.

The rearrangement uses TRBV28 and TRBJ2-7, with D possibly being TRBD2 (5 bases). CDR1 is MDHEN, CDR2 SYDVKM, per germline. CDR3 length equals 8 residues. The CDR3 bases are TGTCTCCAGCGGGAGCAGTACTTC. It codes for CLQREQYF. Drawing the rest from reference TRBV28 and TRBJ2-7, the complete variable domain is DVKVTQSSRYLVKRTGEKVFLECVQDMDHENMFWYRQDPGLGLRLIYFSYDVKMKEKGDIPEGYSVSREKKERFSLILESASTNQTSMYLCLQREQYFGPGTRLTVT.

To note about this clone: A junction end diverges from the germline sequence, so it may reflect a read error. The CDR3 sequence: CSSKAALNTEAFF. As DNA, the CDR3 is TGTTCCAGCAAGGCGGCCCTGAACACTGAAGCTTTCTTT. V usage is TRBV7-9 and J usage is TRBJ1-1; D is uncertain. The CDR3 loop spans 13 amino acids. Germline values: CDR1 SEHNR, CDR2 FQNEAQ (reference sequence).

The CDR3 coding sequence is TGTGCCAGCAACAGAGCGGGAGGGCCGATCGAGACCCAGTACTTC. It is translated as CASNRAGGPIETQYF. The chain uses TRBV9 and TRBJ2-5, with 10 bases fitting TRBD2. Per the germline V gene, CDR1 is SGDLS and CDR2 is YYNGEE. The length of the CDR3 is 15 residues. J gave up 5 bases and V 6 bases, and 10 bases lay outside the gene matches.